What follows are 28 T cell receptor beta chains derived from one specimen sequenced in a study of molecular identifiers for immune sequencing clone quantification. TCRdb recomputed calls from the PCR reads with MiXCR, one row per CDR3 protein. The sample yields some 96,000 distinct CDR3 sequences, roughly 26% seen once. Sequenced material: naive CD8+ T cells from blood, with Jurkat cell RNA spiked in. The sample's subset: FACS-sorted CD8+CD4-CCR7+CD45RA+ naive T cells. The source is a human donor in good health. Some libraries in this study had Jurkat cell RNA spiked in.

In this sample, this clonotype turned up many times. The chain uses TRBV5-8 and TRBJ2-3; 11 nucleotides align to TRBD2. The trim removed 3 bases at V and 6 bases at J, leaving 6 bases unmatched. Germline lookup yields CDR1 SGHTS and CDR2 YDEGEE. The length of the CDR3 is 15 residues. The CDR3 DNA is TGTGCCAGCAGCTCAACTAGCGGGAGTTATGATACGCAGTATTTT. This encodes CASSSTSGSYDTQYF.

This clonotype was found a few times. The chain is built from TRBV7-9 and TRBJ2-1; possible D gene TRBD1, 6 bases. V lost 4 bases to trimming and J lost 1 base, with 14 bases between them. Germline V gives CDR1 SEHNR, CDR2 FQNEAQ (reference sequence). CDR3 length: 16 residues. The CDR3 DNA is TGTGCCAGCAGCTCGAACAGGGAGACATCCTACAATGAGCAGTTCTTC. This translates into CASSSNRETSYNEQFF.

J is TRBJ2-7 and V is TRBV7-9; D perhaps matches TRBD2 (5 bases). V lost 3 bases to trimming and J lost 6 bases, with 27 bases between them. Germline V lookup: CDR1 SEHNR, CDR2 FQNEAQ (reference sequence). This CDR3 comprises 18 residues. The CDR3 nucleotides read TGTGCCAGCAGCTTTTCCGTTGAGGGAGTGGGCCCTACGAGCGAGCAGTACTTC. Protein: CASSFSVEGVGPTSEQYF.

This clonotype was observed a handful of times. One junction end disagrees with the germline gene, perhaps due to a read error. The chain links TRBV7-9 to TRBJ2-2; 7 nucleotides agree with TRBD2. Germline CDR1 and CDR2: SEHNR and FQNEAQ (reference sequence). This CDR3 has 16 residues. CDR3 protein: CAGSPGAGLNTGELFF. The CDR3 coding sequence is TGTGCCGGCAGCCCCGGAGCGGGGTTGAACACCGGGGAGCTGTTTTTT.

In the case of this clonotype: A much larger clone is a single base away; this may be a read error. This chain connects TRBV7-9 to TRBJ1-1; D call uncertain. The CDR3 runs to 15 residues. The germline V gene encodes CDR1 SEHNR and CDR2 FQNEAQ (reference sequence). The CDR3 is CASSLYYGENAEAFF. DNA of the CDR3: TGTGCCAGCAGCTTATACTACGGAGAGAACGCTGAAGCTTTCTTT.

Only a few counts were recorded for this clonotype. The V and J genes are TRBV27 and TRBJ2-7; 8 nucleotides align to TRBD1. Germline values: CDR1 MNHEY, CDR2 SMNVEV (reference sequence). Trimming removed 4 bases from V and 2 bases from J; junction bases left unmatched: 4. CDR3 length: 14 residues. CDR3 nucleotide sequence: TGTGCCAGCAGTTGGGCGACAGGGGCCTACGAGCAGTACTTC. This sequence encodes CASSWATGAYEQYF.

The sample holds many counts of this clonotype. The rearrangement uses TRBV4-3 and TRBJ2-3, with D possibly TRBD1 on 5 matching bases. Germline V gene lookup returns CDR1 LGHNA and CDR2 YSLEER. The length of the CDR3 is 16 residues. V lost 4 bases and J lost 4, with 18 bases in between. The CDR3 DNA sequence: TGCGCCAGCAGCCCAAACGCTCAGGGCTTGGCAGATACGCAGTATTTT. This translates into CASSPNAQGLADTQYF.

The table lists this clonotype with many counts. The chain is built from TRBV7-9 and TRBJ2-7, with D possibly matching TRBD1 (7 bases). Between the trimmed V and J ends, which lost 4 bases and 7 bases, there was a span of 20 bases. This CDR3 region has 15 residues. Germline values: CDR1 SEHNR, CDR2 FQNEAQ (reference sequence). The chain's CDR3 is CASSSRQGGDGEQYF. The CDR3 region has the DNA TGTGCCAGCAGCTCCCGTCAGGGGGGCGATGGGGAGCAGTACTTC.

Of note for this clonotype: A clone one base away is much larger, so this may be a read error. V usage is TRBV10-3 and J usage is TRBJ2-7, with D possibly being TRBD1 (5 bases). In germline, CDR1 is ENHRY, CDR2 SYGVKD. The CDR3 runs to 12 residues. Here the CDR3 reads CAVRTGDYEQYF. CDR3 nucleotides: TGTGCCGTCAGAACAGGAGATTACGAGCAGTACTTC.

The sample holds many counts of this clonotype. The V call is TRBV6-2 or TRBV6-3, the J call TRBJ1-5, with 8 bases that match TRBD1. This CDR3 spans 15 amino acids. Germline CDR1 and CDR2: MNHEY and SVGEGT. The J segment lost 4 bases and the V segment lost 5 bases, leaving 7 bases of the junction unmatched. CDR3 residues: CASSRRQGRNQPQHF. Here the CDR3 DNA reads TGTGCCAGCAGTCGTCGACAGGGGAGGAATCAGCCCCAGCATTTT.

Concerning this clonotype: A much larger clone lies one base from this, so it may be a read error. The rearrangement joins TRBV20-1 to TRBJ1-3, with TRBD1 identical over 9 bases. Germline CDR1 and CDR2: DFQATT and SNEGSKA (reference sequence). The CDR3 loop spans 16 amino acids. Written as DNA, the CDR3 is TGCAGTGCTAGAGACCCGGACAGGGGAGACGGAAACACCACATATTTT. Translating it yields CSARDPDRGDGNTTYF.

This clonotype turned up a few times. A much larger clone lies one base from this, so it may be a read error. The chain combines TRBV7-2 with TRBJ2-7; D uncertain. The CDR3 loop spans 12 amino acids. Trimming removed 7 bases from V and 6 bases from J, with 13 bases in between. Germline values: CDR1 SGHTA, CDR2 FQGNSA. CDR3 loop: CASTWVRSEQYF. The CDR3 DNA follows: TGTGCCAGCACCTGGGTTCGAAGCGAGCAGTACTTC.

Note on this clonotype: At one end, the junction sequence differs from germline, possibly due to a read error. The rearrangement uses TRBV2 and TRBJ2-7; 9 nucleotides agree with TRBD1. This CDR3 has 14 amino acids. From germline, CDR1 is SNHLY and CDR2 FYNNEI. Here the CDR3 reads CASHGTGYSYAQYF. The CDR3 region has the DNA TGTGCCAGCCACGGGACAGGGTATTCCTACGCGCAGTACTTC.

The chain is built from TRBV4-1 and TRBJ2-3; D gene ambiguous. Germline CDR1 MGHRA, CDR2 YSYEKL. Trimming took 0 bases from V and 4 from J, leaving 8 bases between them. The CDR3 has 14 amino acids. CDR3 amino acids: CASSQDPAPDTQYF. CDR3 DNA sequence: TGCGCCAGCAGCCAAGATCCGGCTCCAGATACGCAGTATTTT.

The rearrangement uses TRBV20-1 and TRBJ2-1; D may match TRBD1 or TRBD2 (5 bases each). The CDR3 consists of 16 residues. The germline V and J ends were trimmed by 3 bases and 9 bases, with 24 bases remaining between them. The V gene's germline CDR1 is DFQATT and CDR2 SNEGSKA (reference sequence). CDR3 loop: CSASSSTRDAFGEQFF. The CDR3 bases are TGCAGTGCTAGTAGCAGCACTAGGGACGCGTTTGGTGAGCAGTTCTTC.

A word on this clonotype: A read error may be the cause here, since a much bigger clone is one base away. The chain carries TRBV5-1 and TRBJ2-7, with 9 bases aligning to TRBD1. The germline V gene encodes CDR1 SGHRS and CDR2 YFSETQ. The CDR3 contains 14 residues. The CDR3 DNA is TGCGCCGGCAGCTTGGAGACAGGGGGCTACGAGCAGTACTTC. It yields the protein CAGSLETGGYEQYF.

This clonotype was seen at least ten times. The chain employs TRBV28 and TRBJ2-7; 10 positions match TRBD1. There are 13 residues in the CDR3. The V gene end was trimmed by 6 bases and the J gene end by 5 bases; junction bases not matched to a gene: 4. Per the germline V gene, CDR1 is MDHEN and CDR2 is SYDVKM. CDR3 nucleotides: TGTGCCAGCAGCGGACAGGGGGTCCACGAGCAGTACTTC. Its translation: CASSGQGVHEQYF.

The table lists this clonotype with many counts. The chain links TRBV18 to TRBJ2-3; 8 bases map to TRBD2. V shed 4 bases and J 3 bases; nucleotides not matched to a gene: 9. The germline CDR1 and CDR2 sequences are KGHSH and LQKENI. The CDR3 sequence is 16 residues long. The CDR3 DNA is TGTGCCAGCTCACAAACCTCTAGCGGGTTAACAGATACGCAGTATTTT. As protein: CASSQTSSGLTDTQYF. Drawing the rest from reference TRBV18 and TRBJ2-3, the complete variable domain is NAGVMQNPRHLVRRRGQEARLRCSPMKGHSHVYWYRQLPEEGLKFMVYLQKENIIDESGMPKERFSAEFPKEGPSILRIQQVVRGDSAAYFCASSQTSSGLTDTQYFGPGTRLTVL.

This clonotype was detected ten times or more. The CDR3 region is CSARAGVGETQYF. CDR3 coding DNA: TGCAGTGCTCGAGCGGGAGTAGGGGAGACCCAGTACTTC. This chain uses TRBV20-1 with TRBJ2-5, with TRBD2 matching 8 bases. V shed 5 bases and J 5 bases; nucleotides not matched to a gene: 7. The CDR3 covers 13 residues. CDR1 and CDR2 (germline): DFQATT, SNEGSKA (reference sequence).

Turning to this clonotype: One end of the junction does not line up with germline, which may come from a read error. CDR3 protein: CASSTYPARTAWNAQFF. As DNA, the CDR3 is TGTGCCAGCAGTACTTACCCCGCCAGGACGGCGTGGAATGCGCAGTTCTTC. The chain uses TRBV6-2 or TRBV6-3 and TRBJ2-1; the D is unclear. The CDR3 covers 17 residues. Germline V CDR1 and CDR2: MNHEY, SVGEGT.

This clonotype was observed many times. The J gene is TRBJ1-5, the V gene TRBV27; 9 bases fit TRBD1. Trimming cost V 0 bases and J 7 bases; bases outside gene matches: 13. Germline CDR1 is MNHEY and CDR2 is SMNVEV (reference sequence). The CDR3 consists of 18 residues. CDR3 sequence: CASSLSPGQGGDGQPQHF. Here the CDR3 DNA reads TGTGCCAGCAGTTTATCGCCGGGACAGGGAGGCGATGGGCAGCCCCAGCATTTT.

With respect to this clonotype: It is likely a read error, because the conserved phenylalanine at the end of the CDR3 is missing. The gene calls are TRBV5-3 and TRBJ2-7, with 8 bases identical to TRBD2. TRBV5-3 is treated as an ORF (open reading frame) with a function not yet certain. The CDR3 spans 15 residues. V gave up 8 bases and J gave up 2 bases; unmatched junction bases: 12. The CDR3 region is CASRLTSETTYEQYS. CDR3 in DNA: TGTGCCAGCAGATTGACTAGCGAAACCACCTACGAGCAGTACTCC.

This clonotype was counted a few times. This chain joins TRBV9 and TRBJ1-6; D may be TRBD1 (6 bases). Trimming pared 4 bases from V and 9 bases from J, leaving 20 bases between. The CDR3 is made up of 16 amino acids. The germline V gene has CDR1 SGDLS and CDR2 YYNGEE. In DNA, the CDR3 is TGTGCCAGCAGCCCAGGGGAGCCCCTGCAAGGTTCACCCCTCCACTTT. Its protein is CASSPGEPLQGSPLHF.

The rearrangement joins TRBV28 to TRBJ1-6; the D gene is possibly TRBD1 (5 bases). V shed 1 base and J shed 8 bases, with 12 bases lying between them. The CDR3 has 15 residues. The germline V gene encodes CDR1 MDHEN and CDR2 SYDVKM. The CDR3 sequence: CASSLYGRVYSPLHF. The CDR3 coding sequence is TGTGCCAGCAGTTTATACGGCAGGGTTTATTCACCCCTCCACTTT.

Concerning this clonotype itself: A much more abundant neighbour one base away suggests this may be a read error. The chain uses TRBV7-8 and TRBJ2-7, with no clear D. Germline CDR1 reads SGHVS; CDR2 reads FQNEAQ. This CDR3 has 12 amino acids. CDR3 protein: CASSFGAYEQCF. The DNA of the CDR3 is TGTGCCAGCAGCTTTGGTGCATATGAGCAGTGCTTC.

This clonotype has a handful of counts. The J gene is TRBJ1-6, the V gene TRBV2; maybe TRBD1 (6 bases). Trimming pared 7 bases from V and 4 bases from J, leaving 17 bases between. This CDR3 comprises 16 residues. The germline V gene has CDR1 SNHLY and CDR2 FYNNEI. This chain's CDR3 is CASTGARGGYNSPLHF. CDR3 nucleotide sequence: TGTGCCAGCACAGGCGCCAGGGGCGGATATAATTCACCCCTCCACTTT.

Details on this clonotype: A clone one base away is much larger, so this may be a read error. The chain carries TRBV20-1 and TRBJ2-5; the D is unclear. CDR3 size: 14 residues. Germline CDR1 is DFQATT and CDR2 is SNEGSKA (reference sequence). V was trimmed by 6 bases and J by 4 bases, leaving 18 bases between them. CDR3 bases: TGCAGTGCCGTACGATATACTTCTCTAGAGACCCAGTACTTC. This sequence encodes CSAVRYTSLETQYF.

This clonotype was found many times. The genes are TRBV6-5 and TRBJ1-2; D is ambiguous. The CDR3 totals 13 residues. Trimming removed 2 bases from V and 2 bases from J, with 6 bases in between. In germline, CDR1 is MNHEY, CDR2 SVGAGI. The DNA of the CDR3 is TGTGCCAGCAGTTACACGGACAACTATGGCTACACCTTC. Translating gives CASSYTDNYGYTF.